The present entry profiles one TCR beta chain with its context. In the original processing: How many nucleated cells were present was estimated from reference gene primer amplification. Measured with immunoSEQ multiplex PCR; TCRdb has only the in-frame clones, and not every one. V, J and clone size were drawn from that table, and D and trimming were deduced from the DNA. The data show some 50,000 clones, around 87% seen once. This specimen belongs to a study of blood T cell repertoires in COVID-19. Study-level background: The United States, Italy and Spain provided the acute and convalescent COVID-19 samples. From T cells, B-cell-depleted T cells, or PBMCs came the material, which was cDNA or gDNA.

The junction had 11 bases not matched to a gene; V was cut back by 4 bases and J by 7 bases. CDR1 and CDR2 from the germline V gene are MGHRA and YSYEKL. The CDR3 extends over 15 amino acids. The TCR was taken from a man aged 50 to 60 with active COVID-19. Input material: peripheral blood. This sequence joins TRBV4-1 and TRBJ2-7; 9 positions agree with TRBD2. For the CDR3, the DNA is TGCGCCAGCAGCCCGGCGGGGGGGCGGGTCGGAGAGCAGTACTTC. Residues: CASSPAGGRVGEQYF.